The 18 T cell receptor beta chains below come from one sample, sequenced in a study of shared clonotypes between healthy human individuals. Libraries were prepared by immunoSEQ multiplex PCR; TCRdb keeps only in-frame clonotypes and omits some of them. The sample lists a few hundred thousand clones, 65% to 70% seen once, with roughly 11% in the top ten. The sequenced sample consisted of memory CD4+ T cells sorted from blood. This sample's subset: CD45RA-negative fraction. These receptor sequences come from a man aged 25 to 45 in good health.

The rearrangement joins TRBV2 to TRBJ2-5, with D maybe TRBD1 (6 bases). CDR3 length equals 15 residues. Germline V gene lookup returns CDR1 SNHLY and CDR2 FYNNEI. With 6 bases removed from V and 4 bases from J, the gap between germline ends came to 18 bases. In DNA form, the CDR3 reads TGTGCCAGCAGGCCCGGGACACTTAAGGGAGAGACCCAGTACTTC. Protein: CASRPGTLKGETQYF.

The J gene is TRBJ2-3, the V gene TRBV6-6; D perhaps matches TRBD2 (5 bases). The CDR3 is made up of 12 amino acids. The germline gives CDR1 MNHNY, CDR2 SVGAGI (reference sequence). Trimming took off 7 bases at V and 2 bases at J, with 7 bases between the two ends. The CDR3 spells CASKLDTDTQYF. The DNA of the CDR3 is TGTGCCAGCAAACTAGACACAGATACGCAGTATTTT.

This clone was seen a handful of times. The chain has TRBV9 and TRBJ2-7; the D call may be TRBD1 or TRBD2 (5 bases each). The length of the CDR3 is 15 residues. V lost 0 bases to trimming and J lost 3 bases, with 13 bases between them. The germline V gene has CDR1 SGDLS and CDR2 YYNGEE. CDR3 bases: TGTGCCAGCAGCGTAGTGGACGGGGCAGTCTACGAGCAGTACTTC. Translation: CASSVVDGAVYEQYF.

The chain recombines TRBV7-8 with TRBJ2-7; possible D gene TRBD1, 6 bases. V gave up 1 base and J gave up 1 base, with 14 bases separating them. Germline CDR1 SGHVS, CDR2 FQNEAQ. This CDR3 has 16 residues. In nucleotides, the CDR3 is TGTGCCAGCAGCTTAGATTGGGGGCGCTTGTCCTACGAGCAGTACTTC. Translating gives CASSLDWGRLSYEQYF.

The table lists this clone with a count of one. The CDR3 sequence: CASSWGVGNQPQHF. The CDR3 nucleotides read TGTGCCAGCAGTTGGGGGGTGGGCAATCAGCCCCAGCATTTT. The J gene is TRBJ1-5, the V gene TRBV27, with D tentatively TRBD1 (5 bases). CDR3 length: 14 residues. From germline, CDR1 is MNHEY and CDR2 SMNVEV (reference sequence). The ends were cut back, 4 bases at V and 2 bases at J, with 9 bases in the middle.

This clone occurred a few times. J is TRBJ2-7 and V is TRBV27; 7 bases map to TRBD1. Per the germline V gene, CDR1 is MNHEY and CDR2 is SMNVEV (reference sequence). The CDR3 loop spans 14 amino acids. J was trimmed by 3 bases and V by 6 bases; bases with no gene match: 8. The chain's CDR3 is CASRDREPHYEQYF. CDR3 bases: TGTGCCAGCAGAGACAGGGAACCCCACTACGAGCAGTACTTC.

The chain joins TRBV2 to TRBJ2-7; no reliable D call. The V end lost 4 bases, the J end lost 0 bases, and 1 base lay between the germline ends. CDR3 length: 11 amino acids. The V gene's germline CDR1 is SNHLY and CDR2 FYNNEI. CDR3 DNA sequence: TGTGCCAGCAGTGGCTCCTACGAGCAGTACTTC. This encodes CASSGSYEQYF.

The chain recombines TRBV30 with TRBJ2-1, with a tentative D call TRBD2 (6 bases). This CDR3 comprises 13 residues. Trimming left V 0 bases short and J 6 bases short, with 9 bases between. Germline V gene lookup returns CDR1 GTSNPN and CDR2 SVGIG (reference sequence). The CDR3 region is CAWSVSGSNEQFF. DNA for the CDR3: TGTGCCTGGAGTGTAAGCGGGTCCAATGAGCAGTTCTTC.

This clone was recorded only once. The chain employs TRBV5-4 and TRBJ1-1; D is unclear. Germline CDR1 is SGHNT and CDR2 is YYREEE (reference sequence). Trimming took off 4 bases at V and 3 bases at J, with 16 bases between the two ends. This CDR3 is built from 15 residues. CDR3 DNA sequence: TGTGCCAGCAGCCCCACCGCGCGGGGTCACACTGAAGCTTTCTTT. Residues: CASSPTARGHTEAFF.

This chain links TRBV6-4 with TRBJ2-3; D not certain. Germline assignment: CDR1 MRHNA and CDR2 SNTAGT. This CDR3 region has 14 residues. Trimming took 6 bases from V and 8 from J, leaving 18 bases between them. CDR3 nucleotide sequence: TGTGCCAGCAGCCCCAGCCTGGCCCAAGGTACGCAGTATTTT. Amino acids: CASSPSLAQGTQYF.

This clone appeared a few times. The rearrangement joins TRBV15 to TRBJ2-1, with 9 bases fitting TRBD2. The CDR3 is made up of 16 amino acids. Trimming at V came to 0 bases and at J to 7 bases, leaving 7 bases not matched to a gene. From germline, CDR1 is LNHNV and CDR2 YYDKDF (reference sequence). The CDR3 reads CATSRDRGRGRNEQFF. For the CDR3, the DNA is TGTGCCACCAGCAGAGATCGCGGGAGGGGTCGGAATGAGCAGTTCTTC. Looking up the rest from reference TRBV15 and TRBJ2-1 gives the full variable domain: DAMVIQNPRYQVTQFGKPVTLSCSQTLNHNVMYWYQQKSSQAPKLLFHYYDKDFNNEADTPDNFQSRRPNTSFCFLDIRSPGLGDTAMYLCATSRDRGRGRNEQFFGPGTRLTVL.

This clone has a handful of counts. The chain carries TRBV5-5 and TRBJ1-2; D gene uncertain. CDR1 is SGHKS and CDR2 is YYEKEE in the germline V gene (reference sequence). CDR3 size: 12 residues. Trimming removed 4 bases at V and 8 bases at J, with 12 bases between. CDR3 residues: CASSNRRGGYTF. In DNA, the CDR3 is TGTGCCAGCAGCAATCGACGAGGAGGCTACACCTTC.

V is TRBV29-1 and J is TRBJ2-3, with 11 bases that match TRBD1. Germline values: CDR1 SQVTM, CDR2 ANQGSEA. After removal of 6 bases from V and 10 bases from J, the junction contained 9 bases not matched to a gene. The CDR3 loop spans 13 amino acids. CDR3 loop: CSVRDRGSGAQYF. The CDR3 DNA is TGCAGCGTGAGGGACAGGGGGAGTGGGGCGCAGTATTTT.

This clone appeared once. The chain carries TRBV2 and TRBJ2-1, with TRBD1 matching 9 bases. The CDR3 length is 15 residues. Germline CDR1 reads SNHLY; CDR2 reads FYNNEI. Losses at the gene ends were 4 bases for V and 3 bases for J; bases not matched to a gene: 4. CDR3 loop: CASSGMGQGYNEQFF. The CDR3, as DNA: TGTGCCAGCAGTGGAATGGGACAGGGCTACAATGAGCAGTTCTTC.

This sequence joins TRBV21-1 and TRBJ2-5; the table's D call TRBD1 went unverified against the DNA. TRBV21-1 is listed as a pseudogene. The CDR3 contains 13 residues. The CDR3 loop is CASSKCQGETQYF. The CDR3 DNA reads TGTGCCAGCAGCAAATGTCAGGGGGAGACCCAGTACTTC.

This clone was observed a handful of times. The V call is TRBV28, the J call TRBJ2-7; D unresolved. The V gene lost 6 bases and the J gene lost 4 bases, with 19 bases spanning the gap. CDR3 length: 15 amino acids. Germline V gene sequence: CDR1 MDHEN, CDR2 SYDVKM. Written as DNA, the CDR3 is TGTGCCAGCAGACTGCGGACGGTCTCCGGTTACGAGCAGTACTTC. This gives the protein CASRLRTVSGYEQYF.

The chain uses TRBV15 and TRBJ2-2, with 8 bases lining up with TRBD2. The CDR3 consists of 17 residues. V dropped 0 bases and J dropped 6; count of bases not matched to a gene: 9. The V gene's germline CDR1 is LNHNV and CDR2 YYDKDF (reference sequence). The CDR3 is CATSRDYNPGLAGELFF. Written as DNA, the CDR3 is TGTGCCACCAGCAGAGATTATAACCCGGGACTAGCCGGGGAGCTGTTTTTT.

This sequence joins TRBV7-3 and TRBJ2-5, with a possible D match to TRBD2 (5 bases). Germline V lookup: CDR1 SGHTA, CDR2 FQGTGA. The CDR3 is 15 residues long. The V end lost 0 bases, the J end lost 1 base, and 9 bases lay between the germline ends. CDR3 amino acids: CASSLTTGSQETQYF. The CDR3 coding sequence is TGTGCCAGCAGCTTAACGACGGGGTCCCAAGAGACCCAGTACTTC.